The next 30 T cell receptor beta chains were all read from a single sample in a study of CXCR3-negative and CXCR3-positive naive CD8 T cells. In preparing the TRB cDNA libraries, 5' RACE with UMI labels was used. TCRdb re-called the 5' RACE reads; every CDR3 protein appears as one record, without DNA. The sample has around 50,000 distinct CDR3 sequences. The sample consisted of memory CD8+ T cells from blood. Every receptor here comes from a human donor in good health. Some clones in this sample may be carry-over from other donors' samples.

The chain has TRBV20-1 and TRBJ1-1; TCRdb's assignment of TRBD1 cannot be checked, as there is no DNA. CDR1 and CDR2 from the germline V gene are DFQATT and SNEGSKA (reference sequence). CDR3 length: 15 residues. CDR3 amino acids: CSATNPGKENTEAFF.

V usage is TRBV6-2 or TRBV6-3 and J usage is TRBJ2-3; no DNA is available, so the TRBD1 call from TCRdb remains unchecked. Looked up from germline, CDR1 is MNHEY and CDR2 is SVGEGT. The CDR3 totals 16 residues. The CDR3 is CASSPGPYSSSDTQYF.

The rearrangement joins TRBV7-9 to TRBJ1-6; as DNA is missing, the TRBD1 call by TCRdb cannot be tested. CDR1 is SEHNR, CDR2 FQNEAQ, per germline (reference sequence). The CDR3 is made up of 17 amino acids. CDR3 amino acids: CASSLVAAGVDNSPLHF.

Here the CDR3 reads CSVEEGVDRGSLGANVLTF. The V gene is TRBV29-1, the J gene TRBJ2-6; as DNA is missing, the TRBD1 call by TCRdb cannot be tested. Germline CDR1 reads SQVTM; CDR2 reads ANQGSEA. This CDR3 is built from 19 residues.

This sequence joins TRBV7-9 and TRBJ2-1; TCRdb's D gene call, TRBD1, goes unchecked for lack of DNA. CDR1 and CDR2 (germline): SEHNR, FQNEAQ (reference sequence). The CDR3 is 15 residues long. The CDR3 loop is CASSPPGGGTGEQFF.

The chain couples TRBV6-2 or TRBV6-3 to TRBJ2-1; TCRdb picks TRBD1, but there is no DNA to check that call. Germline V CDR1 and CDR2: MNHEY, SVGEGT. The CDR3 extends over 16 amino acids. The chain's CDR3 is CASSYSKMGGGDEQFF.

The gene calls are TRBV20-1 and TRBJ1-1. Germline V gene sequence: CDR1 DFQATT, CDR2 SNEGSKA (reference sequence). The CDR3 is 13 amino acids. The CDR3 sequence: CSARDEGETEAFF.

V is TRBV20-1 and J is TRBJ2-5; TCRdb designates TRBD2, a call that cannot be tested without DNA. The V gene's germline CDR1 is DFQATT and CDR2 SNEGSKA (reference sequence). This CDR3 is 18 amino acids long. CDR3 sequence reads: CSAYFRLAATGPQETQYF.

This chain joins TRBV6-5 and TRBJ2-5. The CDR3 has 11 amino acids. Germline loops: CDR1 MNHEY, CDR2 SVGAGI. CDR3 protein: CASGSQETQYF.

V is TRBV29-1 and J is TRBJ2-7; the D call from TCRdb, TRBD1, cannot be confirmed without DNA. The CDR3 is 13 amino acids. The V gene's germline CDR1 is SQVTM and CDR2 ANQGSEA. CDR3 residues: CSVTRDDSYEQYF.

The chain employs TRBV29-1 and TRBJ2-7; lacking DNA, the TRBD1 call made by TCRdb goes unchecked. The CDR3 is made up of 13 amino acids. The germline gives CDR1 SQVTM, CDR2 ANQGSEA. CDR3 loop: CSVDTGQTYEQYF.

The chain recombines TRBV12-3 or TRBV12-4 with TRBJ1-5; absent DNA, TCRdb's TRBD1 call cannot be checked. This CDR3 comprises 13 residues. The CDR3 protein is CASGTGFPQPQHF.

This rearrangement joins TRBV6-2 or TRBV6-3 to TRBJ2-5; TCRdb outputs TRBD1, but without DNA this stays unchecked. This CDR3 has 16 residues. Germline loops: CDR1 MNHEY, CDR2 SVGEGT. CDR3 loop: CASTPRQGEYQETQYF.

The V gene is TRBV12-3 or TRBV12-4, the J gene TRBJ1-1; TCRdb lists TRBD1, though no DNA is available to test this call. This CDR3 has 15 amino acids. This CDR3 is CASSLFSGADTEAFF.

The chain links TRBV12-3 or TRBV12-4 to TRBJ2-1. The length of the CDR3 is 12 residues. CDR3 sequence: CASSLAPNEQFF.

The V gene is TRBV12-3 or TRBV12-4, the J gene TRBJ2-7; TCRdb gives TRBD1 as the D gene, but with no DNA this cannot be confirmed. CDR3 size: 14 residues. The CDR3 loop reads CASSRQGVFYEQYF.

J is TRBJ2-1 and V is TRBV20-1; with no DNA, the TCRdb D assignment of TRBD2 cannot be verified. The germline CDR1 and CDR2 sequences are DFQATT and SNEGSKA (reference sequence). The CDR3 has 17 amino acids. The CDR3 sequence: CSARVSYRLAIRNEQFF.

The gene calls are TRBV29-1 and TRBJ2-3. CDR3 length: 14 residues. Germline V gene lookup returns CDR1 SQVTM and CDR2 ANQGSEA. CDR3 residues: CSVEGSVSTDTQYF.

This chain links TRBV7-7 with TRBJ2-7; absent DNA, TCRdb's TRBD1 call cannot be checked. Germline-derived CDR1 and CDR2 are SSHAT and FNYEAQ (reference sequence). The CDR3 consists of 16 residues. CDR3 protein: CASSFTPGTGSGEQYF.

The chain carries TRBV29-1 and TRBJ2-2. Germline V gives CDR1 SQVTM, CDR2 ANQGSEA. The CDR3 consists of 13 residues. The CDR3 sequence is CSVENGDTGELFF.

The chain has TRBV5-1 and TRBJ2-7; TCRdb calls TRBD1, which cannot be checked without DNA. The CDR3 sequence is 14 residues long. Germline CDR1 and CDR2: SGHRS and YFSETQ. This CDR3 reads CASSLWDGSYEQYF.

J is TRBJ2-6 and V is TRBV6-5. CDR3 length: 14 residues. The germline V gene has CDR1 MNHEY and CDR2 SVGAGI. Here the CDR3 reads CASSYSGEANVLTF.

V usage is TRBV7-8 and J usage is TRBJ1-1; without DNA, the TCRdb call of TRBD1 cannot be checked. The CDR3 has 14 amino acids. Germline assignment: CDR1 SGHVS and CDR2 FQNEAQ. The CDR3 is CASSQGDSNTEAFF.

The genes are TRBV7-9 and TRBJ1-5; without DNA, the TCRdb call of TRBD1 cannot be checked. This CDR3 spans 17 amino acids. Germline V gene data show CDR1 as SEHNR and CDR2 as FQNEAQ (reference sequence). The CDR3: CASSTPGQGGASQPQHF.

The rearrangement joins TRBV7-2 to TRBJ2-7; TCRdb's assignment of TRBD2 cannot be checked, as there is no DNA. This CDR3 comprises 17 residues. The V gene's germline CDR1 is SGHTA and CDR2 FQGNSA. This CDR3 reads CASSLAGYSGGAYEQYF.

The chain employs TRBV29-1 and TRBJ2-1. This CDR3 comprises 15 residues. The V gene's germline CDR1 is SQVTM and CDR2 ANQGSEA. The CDR3 loop reads CSVEGRASSYNEQFF.

This CDR3 is CASSLLGEETQYF. The chain is built from TRBV6-5 and TRBJ2-5; no DNA is available, so the TRBD1 call from TCRdb remains unchecked. The CDR3 length is 13 residues. Looked up from germline, CDR1 is MNHEY and CDR2 is SVGAGI.

The chain recombines TRBV20-1 with TRBJ2-1; TCRdb designates TRBD1, a call that cannot be tested without DNA. The CDR3 totals 15 residues. CDR1 DFQATT and CDR2 SNEGSKA come from the germline V gene (reference sequence). CDR3 amino acids: CSARDGGASYNEQFF.

The rearrangement joins TRBV7-8 to TRBJ2-5; the TRBD2 assignment by TCRdb is unverifiable without DNA. Germline-derived CDR1 and CDR2 are SGHVS and FQNEAQ. This CDR3 is 16 amino acids long. This CDR3 reads CASSTWTSGGPETQYF.

This rearrangement joins TRBV10-3 to TRBJ2-7; TCRdb returns TRBD2, unconfirmable since there is no DNA. CDR3 length: 11 residues. Germline lookup yields CDR1 ENHRY and CDR2 SYGVKD. The CDR3 loop reads CATGTYYEQYF.